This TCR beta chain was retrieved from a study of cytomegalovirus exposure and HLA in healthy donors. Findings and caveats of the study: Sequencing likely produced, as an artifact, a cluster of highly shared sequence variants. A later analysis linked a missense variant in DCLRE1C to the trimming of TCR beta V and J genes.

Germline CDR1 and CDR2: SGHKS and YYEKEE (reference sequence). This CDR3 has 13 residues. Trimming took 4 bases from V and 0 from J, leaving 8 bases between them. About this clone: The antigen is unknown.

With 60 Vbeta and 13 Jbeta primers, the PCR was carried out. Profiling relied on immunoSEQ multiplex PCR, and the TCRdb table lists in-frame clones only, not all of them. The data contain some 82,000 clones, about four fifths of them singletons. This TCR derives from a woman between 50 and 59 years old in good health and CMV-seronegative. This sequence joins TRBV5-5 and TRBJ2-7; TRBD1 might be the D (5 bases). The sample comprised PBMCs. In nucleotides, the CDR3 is TGTGCCAGCAGCGTCAGGGACTCCTACGAGCAGTACTTC. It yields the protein CASSVRDSYEQYF.